This passage covers 7 T cell receptor beta chains from one sample sequenced in a study of cytomegalovirus exposure and HLA in healthy donors (dated by TCRdb to 2016 to 2017). Libraries were built with the immunoSEQ multiplex PCR assay. A mixture of 60 forward primers for TCR Vbeta segments and 13 reverse primers for TCR Jbeta segments was used in the multiplex PCR. TCRdb provides this immuneACCESS table in a form limited to in-frame rearrangements. Some clones are lacking; in checked studies, under half of them reflect an unresolved V gene, and why the rest are absent is not known. The sample includes around 110,000 clones, with 9% to 10% observed a single time. Of the sample, approximately 3% is held by the ten largest clones. What was sequenced was PBMCs. The receptors shown here come from a man aged 30 to 39 in good health and CMV-seronegative.

The chain couples TRBV14 to TRBJ2-7; D gene ambiguous. This CDR3 is built from 13 residues. Germline-derived CDR1 and CDR2 are SGHDN and FVKESK. The V end was cut by 3 bases, the J end by 3 bases, with 9 bases between. The CDR3 reads CASSHGLYYEQYF. In DNA form, the CDR3 reads TGTGCCAGCAGCCATGGGCTCTACTACGAGCAGTACTTC.

In its sample, this clone was seen a few times. The chain links TRBV27 to TRBJ2-5, with 8 bases that match TRBD1. Per the germline V gene, CDR1 is MNHEY and CDR2 is SMNVEV (reference sequence). Trimming removed 5 bases from V and 5 bases from J; junction bases left unmatched: 16. This CDR3 region has 17 residues. CDR3 residues: CASSPTGGAGGSETQYF. CDR3 coding DNA: TGTGCCAGCAGTCCTACCGGTGGGGCAGGGGGCTCGGAGACCCAGTACTTC.

The rearrangement uses TRBV4-3 and TRBJ2-3, with 13 nucleotides matching TRBD2. V lost 0 bases and J lost 4; bases outside the gene matches: 4. Germline V CDR1 and CDR2: LGHNA, YSLEER. The CDR3 sequence is 17 residues long. CDR3 sequence: CASSQDGLAGVADTQYF. CDR3 bases: TGCGCCAGCAGCCAAGACGGACTAGCGGGGGTTGCAGATACGCAGTATTTT.

The chain recombines TRBV5-6 with TRBJ2-7; possible D gene TRBD2, 6 bases. The CDR3 covers 13 residues. Looked up from germline, CDR1 is SGHDT and CDR2 is YYEEEE. V was shortened by 6 bases and J by 1 base, with 11 bases between the two germline ends. The CDR3 loop reads CASKESGSYEQYF. The CDR3 DNA reads as TGTGCCAGCAAGGAGAGCGGGTCCTACGAGCAGTACTTC.

J is TRBJ2-7 and V is TRBV4-2; 9 bases line up with TRBD2. V lost 4 bases and J lost 0; bases outside the gene matches: 7. The CDR3 length is 16 residues. CDR1 is LGHNA, CDR2 YNFKEQ, per germline. Here the CDR3 reads CASSPPRREGSYEQYF. CDR3 nucleotides: TGTGCCAGCAGCCCTCCCAGGCGGGAGGGCTCCTACGAGCAGTACTTC.

This clone has just a few counts. No DNA is shown, since the ends of the CDR3 on it are uncertain; the CDR3 is the one TCRdb lists. The chain couples TRBV19 to TRBJ2-3; the table names TRBD1, a call not compared with the DNA. The length of the CDR3 is 16 amino acids, counting both ends. CDR1 and CDR2 from the germline V gene are LNHDA and SQIVND (reference sequence). The CDR3 sequence is CASSIFGPGATDTQYF.

This clone showed up just a few times. The V gene is TRBV19, the J gene TRBJ2-3, with D perhaps matching TRBD1 (5 bases). The CDR3 runs to 14 residues. Germline CDR1 is LNHDA and CDR2 is SQIVND (reference sequence). V was trimmed by 3 bases and J by 6 bases, leaving 13 bases between them. DNA for the CDR3: TGTGCCAGTAGTATCGTTGGGGCAGGGGATACGCAGTATTTT. Translating gives CASSIVGAGDTQYF.